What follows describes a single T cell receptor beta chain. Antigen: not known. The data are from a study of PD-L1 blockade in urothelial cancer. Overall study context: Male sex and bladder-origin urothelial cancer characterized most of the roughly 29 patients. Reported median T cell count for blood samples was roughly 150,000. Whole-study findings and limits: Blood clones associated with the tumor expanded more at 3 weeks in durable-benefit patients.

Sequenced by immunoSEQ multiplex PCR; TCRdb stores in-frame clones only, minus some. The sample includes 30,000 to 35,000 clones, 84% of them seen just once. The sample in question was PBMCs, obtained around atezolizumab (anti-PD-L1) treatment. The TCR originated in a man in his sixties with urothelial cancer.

In DNA, the CDR3 is TGTGCCAGCAGCTCATGGGACAGGGGTTATGAAAAACTGTTTTTT. Residues: CASSSWDRGYEKLFF. The chain carries TRBV9 and TRBJ1-4; 10 bases are shared with TRBD1. The V gene's germline CDR1 is SGDLS and CDR2 YYNGEE. J was trimmed by 6 bases and V by 4 bases; bases with no gene match: 6. This CDR3 has 15 residues.